One and the same sample provided the 23 T cell receptor beta chains below, sequenced in a study of T cell repertoires in cytomegalovirus infection. TCRdb reanalysed the reads using MiXCR and keeps one entry per CDR3 protein. The sample comprises hundreds of thousands of distinct CDR3 sequences, about a sixth of which are singletons, and about 12% rests with the top ten. Sequencing was done on a sample of PBMCs. The receptor source for this set is a human donor in good health (CMV status not recorded). Some clones in this sample may be carry-over from other donors' samples.

This clonotype occurred many times. The chain employs TRBV25-1 and TRBJ2-3; D unresolved. The CDR3 runs 12 residues. Trimming removed 4 bases from V and 8 bases from J, with 10 bases in between. CDR1 MGHDK and CDR2 SYGVNS come from the germline V gene. The CDR3 loop reads CASSGERGTQYF. CDR3 DNA: TGTGCCAGCAGTGGGGAACGAGGTACGCAGTATTTT.

CDR3 in amino acids: CASSQFTSGGIDEQFF. CDR3 in DNA: TGCGCCAGCAGCCAGTTTACTAGCGGGGGGATCGATGAGCAGTTCTTC. V and J are TRBV4-3 and TRBJ2-1, with 12 bases fitting TRBD2. The germline V gene has CDR1 LGHNA and CDR2 YSLEER. The CDR3 has 16 amino acids. V was pared by 3 bases and J by 8 bases, with 8 bases of the junction left unmatched.

This rearrangement joins TRBV4-1 to TRBJ2-5; 8 bases match TRBD2. Germline-derived CDR1 and CDR2 are MGHRA and YSYEKL. J was trimmed by 5 bases and V by 0 bases; bases with no gene match: 5. The CDR3 length is 15 residues. In DNA, the CDR3 is TGCGCCAGCAGCCAAGAACTAAGACTAGCGGAGACCCAGTACTTC. The encoded protein is CASSQELRLAETQYF.

The V and J genes are TRBV20-1 and TRBJ2-7; tentatively, D is TRBD1 (5 bases). Trimming cost V 2 bases and J 2 bases, with 16 bases left between them. Germline-derived CDR1 and CDR2 are DFQATT and SNEGSKA (reference sequence). This CDR3 is 15 amino acids long. Written as DNA, the CDR3 is TGCAGTGCTAGAACAAAGACAGACCCGACCTACGAGCAGTACTTC. Protein sequence: CSARTKTDPTYEQYF.

The gene calls are TRBV7-2 and TRBJ2-1; D is perhaps TRBD1 (6 bases). This CDR3 region has 13 residues. Trimming pared 2 bases from V and 7 bases from J, leaving 9 bases between. Germline-derived CDR1 and CDR2 are SGHTA and FQGNSA. The CDR3 loop is CASSLNRENEQFF. CDR3 bases: TGTGCCAGCAGCTTAAACAGGGAGAATGAGCAGTTCTTC.

The J gene is TRBJ2-2, the V gene TRBV7-2; no definite D call. The V end was cut by 5 bases, the J end by 1 base, with 8 bases between. The CDR3 consists of 14 residues. CDR1 is SGHTA and CDR2 is FQGNSA in the germline V gene. The CDR3 reads CASSVGGNTGELFF. In DNA, the CDR3 is TGTGCCAGCAGCGTAGGTGGGAACACCGGGGAGCTGTTTTTT. The complete variable domain, with remaining parts taken from reference TRBV7-2 and TRBJ2-2, reads GAGVSQSPSNKVTEKGKDVELRCDPISGHTALYWYRQSLGQGLEFLIYFQGNSAPDKSGLPSDRFSAERTGGSVSTLTIQRTQQEDSAVYLCASSVGGNTGELFFGEGSRLTVL.

The chain employs TRBV12-3 or TRBV12-4 and TRBJ2-2; D call uncertain. Deletions cut 4 bases from V and 5 bases from J, with 17 bases between. The CDR3 spans 16 residues. Written as DNA, the CDR3 is TGTGCCAGCAGTTGGTCCAGGTATCGTTGGACCGGGGAGCTGTTTTTT. It specifies CASSWSRYRWTGELFF.

This clonotype was observed a handful of times. The chain combines TRBV18 with TRBJ2-4; 8 bases fit TRBD1. After removal of 3 bases from V and 8 bases from J, the junction contained 6 bases not matched to a gene. Germline lookup yields CDR1 KGHSH and CDR2 LQKENI. CDR3 length: 14 amino acids. The CDR3, as DNA: TGTGCCAGCTCACCCCCAGGGGGCGGGTACATTCAGTACTTC. It is translated as CASSPPGGGYIQYF.

This clonotype has a handful of counts. The rearrangement joins TRBV20-1 to TRBJ2-5; D not certain. Germline CDR1 is DFQATT and CDR2 is SNEGSKA (reference sequence). Trimming left V 0 bases short and J 2 bases short, with 19 bases between. The CDR3 is 17 amino acids. The CDR3: CSARDLFAPEDQETQYF. For the CDR3, the DNA is TGCAGTGCTAGAGATTTGTTTGCACCTGAGGATCAAGAGACCCAGTACTTC.

A note on this clonotype: A much more abundant neighbour one base away suggests this may be a read error. The V gene is TRBV7-7, the J gene TRBJ2-5; 11 nucleotides agree with TRBD2. Germline lookup yields CDR1 SSHAT and CDR2 FNYEAQ (reference sequence). This CDR3 region has 13 residues. CDR3 loop: CVSRPSGGETQYF. The CDR3 DNA follows: TGTGTTAGCAGGCCTAGCGGGGGGGAGACCCAGTACTTC. Combining the CDR3 with reference TRBV7-7 and TRBJ2-5 gives the whole variable domain GAGVSQSPRYKVTKRGQDVTLRCDPISSHATLYWYQQALGQGPEFLTYFNYEAQPDKSGLPSDRFSAERPEGSISTLTIQRTEQRDSAMYRCVSRPSGGETQYFGPGTRLLVL.

There are many counts of this clonotype. CDR3 in amino acids: CASSSPRPGTSGGYNEQFF. CDR3 nucleotides: TGTGCCAGCAGCTCCCCCCGTCCCGGGACTAGCGGGGGCTACAATGAGCAGTTCTTC. This sequence joins TRBV7-3 and TRBJ2-1, with 14 positions matching TRBD2. V gave up 4 bases and J gave up 3 bases; unmatched junction bases: 11. Germline V gene lookup returns CDR1 SGHTA and CDR2 FQGTGA. This CDR3 contains 19 residues.

This clonotype was counted a few times. The genes are TRBV19 and TRBJ2-3, with 7 bases lining up with TRBD1. There are 15 residues in the CDR3. Germline assignment: CDR1 LNHDA and CDR2 SQIVND (reference sequence). V gave up 5 bases and J gave up 3 bases; unmatched junction bases: 8. CDR3 nucleotides: TGTGCCAGTAGTCGGGACAGAGCTGAGACAGATACGCAGTATTTT. Amino acid sequence: CASSRDRAETDTQYF.

This clonotype was seen many times. The gene calls are TRBV28 and TRBJ2-4, with a weak D call TRBD1 (7 bases). This CDR3 has 15 residues. The V end was cut by 7 bases, the J end by 0 bases, with 13 bases between. Per germline, CDR1 MDHEN and CDR2 SYDVKM. The CDR3 is CASKSGGLAKNIQYF. In DNA form, the CDR3 reads TGTGCCAGCAAATCAGGGGGACTAGCCAAAAACATTCAGTACTTC.

This clonotype was picked up many times. This sequence joins TRBV28 and TRBJ2-7, with 9 bases fitting TRBD1. The CDR3 contains 15 residues. Germline lookup yields CDR1 MDHEN and CDR2 SYDVKM. The J segment lost 1 base and the V segment lost 5 bases, leaving 6 bases of the junction unmatched. The CDR3 loop reads CASSTTGGLSYEQYF. The CDR3 DNA reads TGTGCCAGCAGTACCACAGGGGGCCTTTCCTACGAGCAGTACTTC.

This clonotype came up many times. This sequence joins TRBV20-1 and TRBJ2-5, with TRBD2 as a possible D gene (5 bases). V lost 3 bases and J lost 2, with 16 bases in between. This CDR3 comprises 15 residues. Germline loops: CDR1 DFQATT, CDR2 SNEGSKA (reference sequence). The CDR3 DNA is TGCAGTGCTAGTCTCAGGACTTCAGTGCAAGAGACCCAGTACTTC. Residues: CSASLRTSVQETQYF.

The gene calls are TRBV15 and TRBJ1-5; TRBD1 agrees at 9 bases. The CDR3 consists of 16 residues. V shed 3 bases and J 3 bases; nucleotides not matched to a gene: 6. In germline, CDR1 is LNHNV, CDR2 YYDKDF (reference sequence). CDR3 amino acids: CATSSPTGGANQPQHF. Here the CDR3 DNA reads TGTGCCACCAGCAGTCCCACAGGGGGCGCCAATCAGCCCCAGCATTTT.

This clonotype was recorded a few times. V and J are TRBV4-1 and TRBJ2-3, with TRBD2 identical over 8 bases. The CDR3 is 17 amino acids. CDR1 MGHRA and CDR2 YSYEKL come from the germline V gene. After removal of 0 bases from V and 1 base from J, the junction contained 6 bases not matched to a gene. The CDR3 protein is CASSQDYAAGGTDTQYF. DNA for the CDR3: TGCGCCAGCAGCCAAGATTACGCAGCGGGGGGCACAGATACGCAGTATTTT.

This clonotype came up many times. This chain joins TRBV6-1 and TRBJ2-2; 8 bases are a match to TRBD2. This CDR3 has 15 residues. Germline trimming cut 1 base from V and 4 bases from J; bases unmatched to any gene: 2. The V gene's germline CDR1 is MNHNS and CDR2 SASEGT. The CDR3 is CASSEGAGVTGELFF. The CDR3 DNA reads as TGTGCCAGCAGTGAAGGAGCGGGAGTCACCGGGGAGCTGTTTTTT.

The table lists this clonotype with a few counts. The genes are TRBV6-5 and TRBJ1-2; 7 positions agree with TRBD1. The CDR3 runs 14 residues. Trimming cost V 2 bases and J 0 bases; bases outside gene matches: 0. Germline V gives CDR1 MNHEY, CDR2 SVGAGI. The CDR3 sequence is CASSYGTANYGYTF. CDR3 nucleotide sequence: TGTGCCAGCAGTTACGGGACAGCTAACTATGGCTACACCTTC.

The chain has TRBV27 and TRBJ1-6; TRBD1 is a possible D gene (6 bases). This CDR3 has 18 amino acids. V was clipped by 5 bases and J by 5 bases, with 22 bases between them. In germline, CDR1 is MNHEY, CDR2 SMNVEV (reference sequence). For the CDR3, the DNA is TGTGCCAGCAGTCTCACAGGACAGCCCCAATACGATAATTCACCCCTCCACTTT. Translation: CASSLTGQPQYDNSPLHF.

This clonotype was observed a handful of times. The chain is built from TRBV7-9 and TRBJ2-7; D is perhaps TRBD2 (5 bases). The germline V gene encodes CDR1 SEHNR and CDR2 FQNEAQ (reference sequence). The CDR3 loop spans 12 amino acids. The ends were cut back, 6 bases at V and 5 bases at J, with 11 bases in the middle. The CDR3 region is CASRGSEDEQYF. As DNA, the CDR3 is TGTGCCAGCAGGGGCTCGGAGGACGAGCAGTACTTC.

V and J are TRBV4-3 and TRBJ1-1, with no clear D. Trimming removed 0 bases from V and 5 bases from J, with 13 bases in between. The CDR3 totals 15 residues. Germline loops: CDR1 LGHNA, CDR2 YSLEER. The CDR3 bases are TGCGCCAGCAGCCAAGAAGCGGGGTTCCCTACTGAAGCTTTCTTT. It encodes CASSQEAGFPTEAFF.

The chain uses TRBV24-1 and TRBJ2-3; no clear D gene. The CDR3 length is 13 residues. The V and J ends lost 7 bases and 8 bases respectively, with 15 bases between them. Germline CDR1 KGHDR, CDR2 SFDVKD. In DNA, the CDR3 is TGTGCCACCAGGGGGTCTGCTCAAGGTACGCAGTATTTT. Its translation: CATRGSAQGTQYF.